A selection of T cell receptor beta chains follows, all from one sample in a study of cytomegalovirus exposure and HLA in healthy donors. Produced via immunoSEQ multiplex PCR; TCRdb's table is partial and in-frame only. This sample has under 250,000 clones, with more than 70% found just once. Sequencing input: PBMCs. Receptor source: a boy aged 10-17 years in good health and CMV-seronegative. CDR3s include the opening cysteine and the closing phenylalanine or tryptophan. The D gene is left open where the match is weak. The size entry is marked missing in some rows and otherwise reads once, few, many or a size class.

j_gene | abundance | v_gene | d_gene | CDR3aa | CDR3nt
TRBJ2-7 | - | TRBV30 | - | CAWSVRTQGGQYF | TGTGCCTGGAGTGTACGAACCCAGGGCGGGCAGTACTTC
TRBJ2-1 | - | TRBV28 | - | CASSPISYNEQFF | TGTGCCAGCAGTCCAATCTCCTACAATGAGCAGTTCTTC
TRBJ2-5 | - | TRBV7-9 | TRBD2 | CASSTAGGGETQYF | TGTGCCAGCAGCACAGCGGGGGGCGGGGAGACCCAGTACTTC
TRBJ2-1 | - | TRBV10-1 | TRBD1 | CASSEPGTGHVNEQFF | TGCGCCAGCAGTGAGCCGGGGACAGGGCATGTAAATGAGCAGTTCTTC
TRBJ1-6 | - | TRBV4-2 | - | CASSQERGSPLHF | TGTGCCAGCAGCCAAGAACGAGGTTCACCCCTCCACTTT
TRBJ2-3 | - | TRBV30 | - | CAWSDEVRTDTQYF | TGTGCCTGGAGTGATGAGGTCCGAACAGATACGCAGTATTTT
TRBJ2-3 | few | TRBV5-1 | TRBD1 | CASSVRDRGTDTQYF | TGCGCCAGCAGCGTCAGGGACAGGGGGACAGATACGCAGTATTTT
TRBJ2-1 | - | TRBV27 | - | CASSVLRGYNEQFF | TGTGCCAGCAGCGTCCTCAGGGGCTACAATGAGCAGTTCTTC
TRBJ1-5 | - | TRBV19 | - | CASSPAWERSNQPQHF | TGTGCCAGTAGCCCCGCCTGGGAGAGGAGCAATCAGCCCCAGCATTTT
TRBJ1-1 | few | TRBV10-3 | TRBD1 | CAISPPGGDWTEAFF | TGTGCCATCAGTCCGCCAGGGGGCGATTGGACTGAAGCTTTCTTT
TRBJ2-1 | - | TRBV2 | - | CASLDGSSYNEQFF | TGTGCCAGCTTGGACGGGAGCTCCTACAATGAGCAGTTCTTC
TRBJ1-1 | - | TRBV5-1 | - | CASSSGGITEAFF | TGCGCCAGTAGCTCTGGGGGGATCACTGAAGCTTTCTTT
TRBJ2-1 | - | TRBV5-1 | TRBD2 | CASSLFRGLARVHEQFF | TGCGCCAGCAGCTTGTTTAGGGGACTAGCTAGGGTCCATGAGCAGTTCTTC
TRBJ1-2 | few | TRBV25-1 | - | CASSVGYGYTF | TGTGCCAGCAGTGTCGGGTATGGCTACACCTTC
TRBJ1-1 | few | TRBV10-2 | - | CASSEYLQSAVEAFF | TGCGCCAGCAGTGAGTATTTGCAGTCGGCGGTTGAAGCTTTCTTT
TRBJ1-4 | - | TRBV19 | - | CASSLYPGFSDEKLFF | TGTGCCAGTAGTCTTTACCCGGGTTTCAGTGATGAAAAACTGTTTTTT
TRBJ1-5 | - | TRBV5-1 | TRBD1 | CASSAGTGDQPQHF | TGCGCCAGCAGCGCCGGGACAGGGGACCAGCCCCAGCATTTT
TRBJ2-1 | - | TRBV5-8 | TRBD2 | CASSWGGPPKNEQFF | TGTGCCAGCAGCTGGGGAGGGCCCCCTAAGAATGAGCAGTTCTTC
TRBJ2-1 | few | TRBV5-5 | - | CASSKTAPSSYNEQFF | TGTGCCAGCAGTAAGACAGCCCCAAGCTCCTACAATGAGCAGTTCTTC
TRBJ2-3 | - | TRBV12-5 | TRBD1 | CASGPGTGGLGDTDTQYF | TGTGCTAGTGGTCCCGGGACAGGGGGCCTTGGGGACACAGATACGCAGTATTTT
TRBJ2-7 | - | TRBV18 | - | CASSPGRGWGYEQYF | TGTGCCAGCTCACCAGGCAGGGGATGGGGGTACGAGCAGTACTTC
TRBJ2-5 | - | TRBV6-5 | TRBD1 | CASTRQGAETQYF | TGTGCCAGCACCCGACAGGGGGCGGAGACCCAGTACTTC